Each of the 3 T cell receptor beta chains below was sequenced from the same sample in a study of metastatic and nonmetastatic thyroid tumors. Before thyroid surgery, none of the patients had received any treatment. With MiXCR, TCRdb called clones anew from the PCR reads. The sample lists approximately 14,000 clones, roughly 3.5% seen once, with roughly a quarter in the top ten. The sample taken for sequencing was tumor tissue. These receptor sequences come from a female donor with papillary thyroid cancer or a benign thyroid nodule (not recorded which). Some clones in this sample may be carry-over from other donors' samples.

This clone was seen a handful of times. This sequence joins TRBV7-9 and TRBJ1-4; 8 nucleotides align to TRBD1. In germline, CDR1 is SEHNR, CDR2 FQNEAQ (reference sequence). V dropped 1 base and J dropped 8; count of bases not matched to a gene: 12. The CDR3 has 17 residues. CDR3 amino acids: CASSLGGPQGAGEKLFF. In DNA, the CDR3 is TGTGCCAGCAGCTTAGGTGGCCCCCAGGGGGCCGGAGAAAAACTGTTTTTT.

This clone was seen only a few times. The rearrangement joins TRBV19 to TRBJ2-7; TRBD2 is a possible D gene (6 bases). Looked up from germline, CDR1 is LNHDA and CDR2 is SQIVND (reference sequence). Trimming cost V 4 bases and J 3 bases, with 7 bases left between them. CDR3 length: 12 amino acids. The CDR3 protein is CASSRGDYEQYF. CDR3 DNA sequence: TGTGCCAGTAGTAGGGGGGACTACGAGCAGTACTTC.

This clone came up a few times. The CDR3 loop is CASSMALGWSTEAFF. CDR3 bases: TGTGCCAGTAGTATGGCCCTGGGGTGGTCCACTGAAGCTTTCTTT. The chain recombines TRBV19 with TRBJ1-1; unclear D gene. This CDR3 is 15 amino acids long. CDR1 is LNHDA and CDR2 is SQIVND in the germline V gene (reference sequence). V was pared by 3 bases and J by 4 bases, with 15 bases between.